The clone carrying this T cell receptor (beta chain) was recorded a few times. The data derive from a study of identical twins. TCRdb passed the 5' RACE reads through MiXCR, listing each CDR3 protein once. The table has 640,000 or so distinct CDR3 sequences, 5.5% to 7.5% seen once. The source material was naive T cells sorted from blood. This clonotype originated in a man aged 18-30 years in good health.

The CDR3 DNA follows: TGCAGCGTTGGATCAGATTACACAGATACGCAGTATTTT. Translated, it gives CSVGSDYTDTQYF. V is TRBV29-1 and J is TRBJ2-3, with D unclear. The CDR3 length is 13 residues. The germline V gene encodes CDR1 SQVTM and CDR2 ANQGSEA. V dropped 4 bases and J dropped 2 bases, with 10 bases sitting between them.